Following are 18 T cell receptor beta chains from one sample sequenced in a study of T cell repertoires in cytomegalovirus infection. One entry per CDR3 protein results from TCRdb running MiXCR on the reads. The top ten hold under 30% of the sample, which has about 490,000 distinct CDR3 sequences, 16% seen once. What was sequenced was CD8+ T cells from PBMCs. The receptors were gathered from a human donor in good health (CMV status not recorded). Some clones in this sample may be carry-over from other donors' samples.

In its sample, this clonotype was seen many times. The chain has TRBV11-2 and TRBJ2-1, with D possibly matching TRBD2 (7 bases). This CDR3 is 17 amino acids long. Germline values: CDR1 SGHAT, CDR2 FQNNGV. V gave up 5 bases and J gave up 4 bases, with 21 bases separating them. CDR3 protein: CASSISGEGGLYNEQFF. CDR3 nucleotides: TGTGCCAGCAGCATCTCGGGTGAGGGGGGGCTTTACAATGAGCAGTTCTTC. Based on the CDR3 plus reference TRBV11-2 and TRBJ2-1, the full variable domain is EAGVAQSPRYKIIEKRQSVAFWCNPISGHATLYWYQQILGQGPKLLIQFQNNGVVDDSQLPKDRFSAERLKGVDSTLKIQPAKLEDSAVYLCASSISGEGGLYNEQFFGPGTRLTVL.

In this sample, this clonotype turned up once. A much larger clonotype is one base distant, so this may be a read error. This rearrangement joins TRBV6-4 to TRBJ2-1; the match to TRBD1 covers 9 bases. This CDR3 is 15 amino acids long. Per the germline V gene, CDR1 is MRHNA and CDR2 is SNTAGT. The CDR3 nucleotides are TGTGCCAGAAGTGACCCGGGACAGGGCTACAATGAGCAGTTCTTC. This gives the protein CARSDPGQGYNEQFF.

There are many counts of this clonotype. This chain uses TRBV12-3 or TRBV12-4 with TRBJ2-3; D is ambiguous. The CDR3 loop spans 15 amino acids. The ends were cut back, 3 bases at V and 4 bases at J, with 14 bases in the middle. In DNA form, the CDR3 reads TGTGCCAGCAGTTTGTTCACAGAGCGCCCAGATACGCAGTATTTT. Translated: CASSLFTERPDTQYF.

This clonotype was detected a few times. The chain carries TRBV4-2 and TRBJ2-2, with 12 bases fitting TRBD2. The CDR3 extends over 18 amino acids. Trimming cost V 4 bases and J 7 bases; bases outside gene matches: 13. Germline V gene sequence: CDR1 LGHNA, CDR2 YNFKEQ. This chain's CDR3 is CASSPLMLAGGRDGELFF. DNA of the CDR3: TGTGCCAGCAGCCCACTCATGCTAGCGGGGGGGCGGGACGGGGAGCTGTTTTTT.

This clonotype showed up many times. J is TRBJ2-2 and V is TRBV20-1; maybe TRBD2 (5 bases). CDR1 and CDR2 (germline): DFQATT, SNEGSKA (reference sequence). The CDR3 covers 16 residues. With 2 bases removed from V and 4 bases from J, the gap between germline ends came to 17 bases. The CDR3 loop is CSARLGSSSGTGELFF. As DNA, the CDR3 is TGCAGTGCTAGATTGGGGAGTTCAAGTGGCACCGGGGAGCTGTTTTTT.

V gene TRBV4-2 combines with J gene TRBJ2-4; D is unclear. Germline V CDR1 and CDR2: LGHNA, YNFKEQ. Between the trimmed V and J ends, which lost 3 bases and 5 bases, there was a span of 5 bases. This CDR3 is built from 12 residues. The CDR3 sequence: CASSQTQNIQYF. CDR3 in DNA: TGTGCCAGCAGCCAGACTCAAAACATTCAGTACTTC.

This clonotype has just a few counts. J is TRBJ2-5 and V is TRBV11-3, with 7 bases that match TRBD2. CDR3 length: 16 amino acids. The V segment lost 3 bases and the J segment 2 bases; nucleotides outside the gene matches: 9. The germline gives CDR1 SGHNT, CDR2 YENEEA. The CDR3 here is CASSLGGEGRQETQYF. The CDR3, as DNA: TGTGCCAGCAGCTTGGGGGGGGAGGGGAGGCAAGAGACCCAGTACTTC.

This clonotype was seen more than once but under ten times. The J gene is TRBJ2-5, the V gene TRBV25-1, with D possibly matching TRBD1 (6 bases). Trimming cost V 3 bases and J 2 bases, with 13 bases left between them. CDR3 length: 15 residues. Per germline, CDR1 MGHDK and CDR2 SYGVNS. The CDR3 nucleotides are TGTGCCAGCAGTGATGAGGACAGTAGTCAAGAGACCCAGTACTTC. Translation gives CASSDEDSSQETQYF.

A few counts support this clonotype. This chain uses TRBV27 with TRBJ1-2, with 7 bases identical to TRBD1. Germline-derived CDR1 and CDR2 are MNHEY and SMNVEV (reference sequence). The CDR3 sequence is 15 residues long. With V trimmed by 0 bases and J by 4 bases, 5 bases remained unmatched. The CDR3 sequence is CASSLSVTGFYGYTF. CDR3 coding DNA: TGTGCCAGCAGTTTATCGGTGACAGGGTTCTATGGCTACACCTTC.

This clonotype appeared a few times. V gene TRBV19 combines with J gene TRBJ2-2, with D uncertain. The CDR3 runs to 13 residues. Trimming removed 6 bases at V and 2 bases at J, with 7 bases between. The V gene's germline CDR1 is LNHDA and CDR2 SQIVND (reference sequence). DNA of the CDR3: TGTGCCAGTAGGGGCAGCAACACCGGGGAGCTGTTTTTT. This sequence encodes CASRGSNTGELFF.

This sequence joins TRBV28 and TRBJ1-1; 9 positions match TRBD1. V gave up 7 bases and J gave up 3 bases; unmatched junction bases: 12. CDR1 is MDHEN and CDR2 is SYDVKM in the germline V gene. The CDR3 contains 16 residues. DNA of the CDR3: TGTGCCAGCACTTTGGACAGAGGACAGGGGTACACTGAAGCTTTCTTT. Protein product: CASTLDRGQGYTEAFF.

This rearrangement joins TRBV28 to TRBJ1-2; D is uncertain. The CDR3 sequence is 14 residues long. Germline CDR1 and CDR2: MDHEN and SYDVKM. V shed 4 bases and J shed 5 bases, with 14 bases lying between them. CDR3 sequence: CASSSRGSPYGYTF. Here the CDR3 DNA reads TGTGCCAGCAGTTCACGCGGCAGTCCGTATGGCTACACCTTC.

This clonotype has a handful of counts. CDR3 DNA sequence: TGTGCCAGCAGTAACCTTGGGCCAGGGGCGCGCGAGCAGTACTTC. Encoded protein: CASSNLGPGAREQYF. The chain links TRBV25-1 to TRBJ2-7; D is possibly TRBD1 (6 bases). The CDR3 runs to 15 residues. Germline V gives CDR1 MGHDK, CDR2 SYGVNS. Trimming took off 5 bases at V and 6 bases at J, with 20 bases between the two ends.

This clonotype has a handful of counts. The CDR3 spells CASSLEGSRTEAFF. The CDR3 coding sequence is TGTGCCAGCAGTTTAGAGGGTTCGCGGACTGAAGCTTTCTTT. The chain joins TRBV27 to TRBJ1-1; D call uncertain. This CDR3 spans 14 amino acids. The germline gives CDR1 MNHEY, CDR2 SMNVEV (reference sequence). The V gene lost 2 bases and the J gene lost 5 bases, with 12 bases spanning the gap.

As to this clonotype: A much more abundant neighbour one base away suggests this may be a read error. V usage is TRBV11-2 and J usage is TRBJ2-3; 11 nucleotides align to TRBD1. CDR1 is SGHAT, CDR2 FQNNGV, per germline. The CDR3 sequence is 16 residues long. CDR3: CANSHRDRGYTDTQYF. The CDR3 bases are TGTGCCAACAGCCACCGGGACAGGGGGTACACAGATACGCAGTATTTT.

This chain links TRBV4-2 with TRBJ2-5, with 10 positions matching TRBD2. Trimming removed 0 bases from V and 4 bases from J; junction bases left unmatched: 5. Germline V gene sequence: CDR1 LGHNA, CDR2 YNFKEQ. The CDR3 totals 16 residues. Written as DNA, the CDR3 is TGTGCCAGCAGCCAAGATCGGCTAGCGGGAGCAGAGACCCAGTACTTC. As protein: CASSQDRLAGAETQYF.

This clonotype occurred a few times. V and J are TRBV7-9 and TRBJ1-2; D uncertain. CDR1 is SEHNR, CDR2 FQNEAQ, per germline (reference sequence). The CDR3 loop spans 14 amino acids. V was pared by 0 bases and J by 4 bases, with 9 bases between. The CDR3 loop is CASSLALGSYGYTF. CDR3 coding DNA: TGTGCCAGCAGCTTAGCGCTCGGGAGCTATGGCTACACCTTC.

This rearrangement joins TRBV28 to TRBJ2-1; 9 bases agree with TRBD2. Germline loops: CDR1 MDHEN, CDR2 SYDVKM. V shed 9 bases and J 8 bases; nucleotides not matched to a gene: 17. The CDR3 length is 16 residues. CDR3 sequence reads: CARALNGGRARDEQFF. The CDR3 nucleotides are TGTGCCAGGGCCTTAAACGGCGGGAGGGCCCGAGATGAGCAGTTCTTC.